This entry describes one TCR beta chain. This CDR3 spans 17 amino acids. V dropped 7 bases and J dropped 0 bases, with 20 bases sitting between them. Germline CDR1 reads MGHRA; CDR2 reads YSYEKL. Unique molecular identifiers were used in preparing the TCRbeta library. TCRdb re-derived calls from the PCR reads in MiXCR, one entry per CDR3 protein. Among around 400,000 distinct CDR3 sequences listed, roughly 20% were seen once. The sample is drawn from a study of T-cell reconstitution after alpha-beta-depleted transplantation in children. Sequencing used PBMCs from the stem cell graft donor, obtained from the stem cell graft. This receptor was identified in a human donor who donated a stem cell graft to a child with acute myeloid leukemia. The chain has TRBV4-1 and TRBJ2-3; TRBD2 is a possible D gene (5 bases). CDR3 sequence (DNA): TGCGCCAGCACCGACAACCTTCTAGCCCCTAGCACAGATACGCAGTATTTT. Protein: CASTDNLLAPSTDTQYF.